The clone carrying this T cell receptor beta chain was counted ten times or more. This sample is drawn from a study of identical twins. TCRdb called the 5' RACE reads again in MiXCR, with one record for every CDR3 protein. The sample lists about 700,000 distinct CDR3 sequences, 6% to 6.5% seen once, with under 2% in the top ten. Sequencing was performed on naive T cells sorted from blood. The receptor was derived from a man younger than 30 in good health.

The chain's CDR3 is CASSLGTINSPLHF. As DNA, the CDR3 is TGCGCCAGCAGCTTGGGGACAATTAATTCACCCCTCCACTTT. The chain recombines TRBV5-1 with TRBJ1-6; weak D call: TRBD1 (5 bases). There are 14 residues in the CDR3. The V gene's germline CDR1 is SGHRS and CDR2 YFSETQ. Trimming pared 0 bases from V and 6 bases from J, leaving 7 bases between. Full variable domain (outside the CDR3, taken from reference TRBV5-1 and TRBJ1-6): KAGVTQTPRYLIKTRGQQVTLSCSPISGHRSVSWYQQTPGQGLQFLFEYFSETQRNKGNFPGRFSGRQFSNSRSEMNVSTLELGDSALYLCASSLGTINSPLHFGNGTRLTVT.